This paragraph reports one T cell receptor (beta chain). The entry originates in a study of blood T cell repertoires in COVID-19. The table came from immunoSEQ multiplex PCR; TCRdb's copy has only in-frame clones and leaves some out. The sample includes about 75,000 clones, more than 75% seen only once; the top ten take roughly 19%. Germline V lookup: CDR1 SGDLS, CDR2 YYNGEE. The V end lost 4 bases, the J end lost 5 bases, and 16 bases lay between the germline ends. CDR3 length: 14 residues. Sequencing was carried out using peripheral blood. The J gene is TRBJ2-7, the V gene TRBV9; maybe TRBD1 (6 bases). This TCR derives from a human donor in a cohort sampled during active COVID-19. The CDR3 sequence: CASSPQTGSNEQYF. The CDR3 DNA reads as TGTGCCAGCAGCCCCCAAACAGGGTCCAACGAGCAGTACTTC.